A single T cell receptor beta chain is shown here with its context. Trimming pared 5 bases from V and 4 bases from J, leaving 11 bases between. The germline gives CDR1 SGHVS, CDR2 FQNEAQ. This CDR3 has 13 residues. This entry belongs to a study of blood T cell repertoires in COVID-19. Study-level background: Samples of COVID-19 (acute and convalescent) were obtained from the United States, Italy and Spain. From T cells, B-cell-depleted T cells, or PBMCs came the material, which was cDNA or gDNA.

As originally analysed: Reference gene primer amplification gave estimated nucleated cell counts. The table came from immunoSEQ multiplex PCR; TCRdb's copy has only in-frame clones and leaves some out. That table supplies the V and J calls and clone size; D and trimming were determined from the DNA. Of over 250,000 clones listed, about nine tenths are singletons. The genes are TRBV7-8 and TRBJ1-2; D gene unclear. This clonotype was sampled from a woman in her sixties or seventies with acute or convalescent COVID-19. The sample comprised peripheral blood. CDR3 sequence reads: CASSPGRSYGYTF. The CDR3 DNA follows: TGTGCCAGCAGCCCCGGGAGGTCCTATGGCTACACCTTC.